Listed here are 3 T cell receptor beta chains from one sample, sequenced in a study of blood T cell repertoires in COVID-19. Data came from immunoSEQ multiplex PCR; TCRdb stores just in-frame clones and leaves some out. The table includes roughly 280,000 clones, 86% detected once. The sample taken for sequencing was peripheral blood. These receptor sequences come from a man aged 18 to 29 with active or convalescent COVID-19.

V and J are TRBV11-1 and TRBJ2-7, with TRBD1 identical over 7 bases. The CDR3 contains 14 residues. Germline trimming cut 3 bases from V and 2 bases from J; bases unmatched to any gene: 4. CDR1 SGHAT and CDR2 FQDESV come from the germline V gene (reference sequence). CDR3 nucleotide sequence: TGTGCCAGCAGCTTGGAACAGGGGACCTACGAGCAGTACTTC. Protein product: CASSLEQGTYEQYF.

This CDR3 is CASRLDQNTIYF. For the CDR3, the DNA is TGTGCCAGCAGGCTAGACCAAAACACCATATATTTT. The chain uses TRBV7-2 and TRBJ1-3; D unresolved. This CDR3 has 12 residues. Germline V lookup: CDR1 SGHTA, CDR2 FQGNSA. V dropped 6 bases and J dropped 6 bases, with 9 bases sitting between them.

This chain joins TRBV5-1 and TRBJ2-4; 10 nucleotides agree with TRBD1. The CDR3 is 15 amino acids. The germline V gene encodes CDR1 SGHRS and CDR2 YFSETQ. Trimming cost V 0 bases and J 9 bases; bases outside gene matches: 6. The CDR3 DNA sequence: TGCGCCAGCAGCTTGGAGGGGACAGGGGATGGCATTCAGTACTTC. Its translation: CASSLEGTGDGIQYF.